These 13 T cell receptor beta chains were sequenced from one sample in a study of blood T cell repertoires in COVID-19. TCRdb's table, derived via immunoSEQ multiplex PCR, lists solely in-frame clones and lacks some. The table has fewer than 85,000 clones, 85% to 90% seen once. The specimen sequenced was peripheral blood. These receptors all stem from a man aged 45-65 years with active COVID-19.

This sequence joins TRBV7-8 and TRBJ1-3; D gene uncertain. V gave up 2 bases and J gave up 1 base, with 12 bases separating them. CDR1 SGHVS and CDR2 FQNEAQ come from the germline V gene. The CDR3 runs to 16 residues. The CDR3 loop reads CASSLSGGGSGNTIYF. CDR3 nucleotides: TGTGCCAGCAGCTTAAGTGGCGGAGGGTCTGGAAACACCATATATTTT.

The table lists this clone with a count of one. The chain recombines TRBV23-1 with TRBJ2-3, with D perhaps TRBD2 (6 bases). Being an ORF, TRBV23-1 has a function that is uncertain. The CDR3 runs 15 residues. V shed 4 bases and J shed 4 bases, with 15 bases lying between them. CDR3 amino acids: CASSPGTEGPDTQYF. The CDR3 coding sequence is TGCGCCAGCAGTCCTGGGACTGAGGGCCCAGATACGCAGTATTTT.

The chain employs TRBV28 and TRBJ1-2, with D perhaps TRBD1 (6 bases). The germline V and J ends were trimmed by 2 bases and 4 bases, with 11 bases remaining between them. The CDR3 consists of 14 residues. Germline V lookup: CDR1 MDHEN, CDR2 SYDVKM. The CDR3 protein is CASSLNRASYGYTF. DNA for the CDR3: TGTGCCAGCAGTTTAAACAGGGCTAGCTATGGCTACACCTTC.

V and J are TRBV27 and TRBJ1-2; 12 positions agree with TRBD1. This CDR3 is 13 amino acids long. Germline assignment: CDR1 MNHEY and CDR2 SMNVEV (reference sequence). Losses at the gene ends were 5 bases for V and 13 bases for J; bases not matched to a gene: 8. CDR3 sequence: CASSPGTGGPGTF. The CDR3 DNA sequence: TGTGCCAGCAGTCCCGGGACAGGGGGCCCGGGCACCTTC.

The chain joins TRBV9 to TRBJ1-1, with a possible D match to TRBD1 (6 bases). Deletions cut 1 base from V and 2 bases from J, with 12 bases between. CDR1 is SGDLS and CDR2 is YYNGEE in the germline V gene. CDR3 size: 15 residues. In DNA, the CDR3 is TGTGCCAGCAGCGTAAGGGGAGGGGGTAACACTGAAGCTTTCTTT. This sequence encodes CASSVRGGGNTEAFF.

CDR3 protein: CASSHPQGQETQYF. In DNA, the CDR3 is TGTGCCAGCAGCCATCCCCAGGGACAAGAGACCCAGTACTTC. The chain recombines TRBV3-1 (or the pseudogene TRBV3-2) with TRBJ2-5; TRBD1 might be the D (5 bases). There are 14 residues in the CDR3. Trimming removed 3 bases at V and 2 bases at J, with 10 bases between. Per the germline V gene, CDR1 is LGHDT and CDR2 is YNNKEL (reference sequence).

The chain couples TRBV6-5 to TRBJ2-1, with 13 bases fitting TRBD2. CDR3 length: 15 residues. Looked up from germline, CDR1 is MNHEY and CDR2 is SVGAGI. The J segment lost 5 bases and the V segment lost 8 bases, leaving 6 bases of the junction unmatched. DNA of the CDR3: TGTGCCAGCGGAAGACTAGCGGGAGGAAACAATGAGCAGTTCTTC. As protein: CASGRLAGGNNEQFF.

This chain's CDR3 is CASSRRTSGDAKNIQYF. DNA for the CDR3: TGTGCCAGCAGCCGGCGGACTAGCGGGGACGCCAAAAACATTCAGTACTTC. The chain recombines TRBV6-2 or TRBV6-3 with TRBJ2-4; TRBD2 agrees at 12 bases. Germline CDR1 reads MNHEY; CDR2 reads SVGEGT. J was trimmed by 1 base and V by 6 bases; bases with no gene match: 7. The CDR3 runs 17 residues.

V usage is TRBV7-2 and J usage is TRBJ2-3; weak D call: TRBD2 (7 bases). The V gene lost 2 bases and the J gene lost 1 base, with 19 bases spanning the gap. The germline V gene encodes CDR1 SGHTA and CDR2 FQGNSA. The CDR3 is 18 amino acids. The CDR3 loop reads CASSLRGGPQSRTDTQYF. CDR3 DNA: TGTGCCAGCAGCTTACGCGGGGGCCCCCAGTCCCGCACAGATACGCAGTATTTT.

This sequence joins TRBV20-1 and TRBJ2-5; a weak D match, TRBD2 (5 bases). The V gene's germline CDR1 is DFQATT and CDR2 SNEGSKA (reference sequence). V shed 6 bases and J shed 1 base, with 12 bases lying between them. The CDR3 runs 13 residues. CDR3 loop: CSASRGLQETQYF. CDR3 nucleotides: TGCAGTGCAAGTCGGGGTCTCCAAGAGACCCAGTACTTC.

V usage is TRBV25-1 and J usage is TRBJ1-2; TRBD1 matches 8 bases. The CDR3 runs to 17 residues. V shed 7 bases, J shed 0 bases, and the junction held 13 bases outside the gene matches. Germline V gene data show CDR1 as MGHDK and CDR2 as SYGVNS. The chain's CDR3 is CASKPGQGNNANYGYTF. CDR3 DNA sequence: TGTGCCAGCAAACCCGGACAGGGAAATAATGCTAACTATGGCTACACCTTC.

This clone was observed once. The CDR3 nucleotides are TGTGCCAACCAGGGGAATGAAAAACTGTTTTTT. Amino acid sequence: CANQGNEKLFF. The chain has TRBV2 and TRBJ1-4; D perhaps matches TRBD1 (6 bases). This CDR3 region has 11 residues. CDR1 and CDR2 from the germline V gene are SNHLY and FYNNEI. V was trimmed by 10 bases and J by 5 bases, leaving 8 bases between them.

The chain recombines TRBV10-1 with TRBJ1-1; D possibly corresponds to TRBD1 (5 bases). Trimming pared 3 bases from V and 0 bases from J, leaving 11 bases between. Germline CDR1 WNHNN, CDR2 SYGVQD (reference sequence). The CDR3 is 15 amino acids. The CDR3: CASSDREPMNTEAFF. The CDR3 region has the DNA TGCGCCAGCAGTGACAGGGAACCTATGAACACTGAAGCTTTCTTT.